This T cell receptor beta chain was recovered during a study of regulatory T cells in long-lasting Graves disease. Study results and caveats: Compared with new cases, persistent Graves' patients showed reduced TCR diversity.

The CDR3 contains 15 residues. CDR1 and CDR2 from the germline V gene are MNHNS and SASEGT. Trimming took off 2 bases at V and 0 bases at J, with 11 bases between the two ends. Time point denoted: persistent/refractory GD, antithyroid drugs over 5 years with positive TRAb. Following extraction of RNA from PBMCs, that RNA was used to make the TCR library. EDTA tubes were used for drawing roughly 9 milliliters of peripheral blood. TCR beta libraries were built with iRepertoire HTBI primers and Arm-PCR of CDR3 regions. Source study methods: Samples jointly harbored about 65 TRBV and about 13 TRBJ segments. Each CDR3 protein is one row after TCRdb ran MiXCR on the multiplex PCR reads. The V and J calls and clone size are TCRdb's, not the authors'. In the table there are 450,000 or so distinct CDR3 sequences, more than 20% of which are singletons. This clonotype was detected ten times or more. The antigen remains unidentified.

This clonotype originated in a female donor with Graves disease. The input for sequencing was peripheral blood mononuclear cells (PBMCs), taken when the disease was refractory, from a patient treated with antithyroid drugs. The V call is TRBV6-1, the J call TRBJ2-7; D not certain. In DNA form, the CDR3 reads TGTGCCAGCAGTGAATATAAACAGAGCTCCTACGAGCAGTACTTC. Translated, it gives CASSEYKQSSYEQYF.